This T cell receptor beta chain was retrieved from a study of blood T cell repertoires in COVID-19. At the level of the study: The origin of the acute and convalescent COVID-19 samples was the United States, Italy and Spain.

V gave up 0 bases and J gave up 3 bases; unmatched junction bases: 3. This CDR3 is built from 15 residues. Germline V gene data show CDR1 as SGHTA and CDR2 as FQGNSA. Assay: immunoSEQ multiplex PCR; the TCRdb copy retains only in-frame clones and omits some. In the table there are 160,000 or so clones, approximately 95% of which are singletons. The sample taken for sequencing was peripheral blood. The receptor comes from an older woman with COVID-19, enrolled during active disease. J is TRBJ2-3 and V is TRBV7-2; 7 bases line up with TRBD2. The CDR3 region has the DNA TGTGCCAGCAGCTTAGCGGGGGGGAGGACAGATACGCAGTATTTT. It specifies CASSLAGGRTDTQYF.